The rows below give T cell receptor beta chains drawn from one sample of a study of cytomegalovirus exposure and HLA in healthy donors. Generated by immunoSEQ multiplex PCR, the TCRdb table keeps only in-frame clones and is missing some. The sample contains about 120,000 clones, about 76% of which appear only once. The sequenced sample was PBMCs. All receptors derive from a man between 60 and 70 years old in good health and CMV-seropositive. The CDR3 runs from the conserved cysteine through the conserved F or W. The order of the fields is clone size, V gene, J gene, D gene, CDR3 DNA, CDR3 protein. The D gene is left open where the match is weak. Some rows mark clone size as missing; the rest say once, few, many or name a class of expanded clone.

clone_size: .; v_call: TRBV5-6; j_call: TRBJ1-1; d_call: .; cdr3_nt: TGTGCCAGCAGCTTGAGGGAGTACACTGAAGCTTTCTTT; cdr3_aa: CASSLREYTEAFF
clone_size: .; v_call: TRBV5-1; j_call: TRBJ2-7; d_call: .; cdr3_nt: TGCGCCAGCAGCTTGGGACAGGATTCCGACGAGCAGTACTTC; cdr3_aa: CASSLGQDSDEQYF
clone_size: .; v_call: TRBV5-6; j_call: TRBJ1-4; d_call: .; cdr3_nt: TGTGCCAGCAGCTTCGGGGGGCTCACTGAAAAACTGTTTTTT; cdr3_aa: CASSFGGLTEKLFF
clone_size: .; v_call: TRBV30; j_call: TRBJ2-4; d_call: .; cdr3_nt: TGTGCCTGGAGCGGGGGTGGGGTCAAAAACATTCAGTACTTC; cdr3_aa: CAWSGGGVKNIQYF
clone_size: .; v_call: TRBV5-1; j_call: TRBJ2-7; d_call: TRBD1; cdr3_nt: TGCGCCAGCAGCTTGGGGAGACAGGGCTACGAGCAGTACTTC; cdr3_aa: CASSLGRQGYEQYF
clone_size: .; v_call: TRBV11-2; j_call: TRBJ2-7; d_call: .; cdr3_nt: TGTGCCAGCAGCTTAGCCCTATCATACGAGCAGTACTTC; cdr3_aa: CASSLALSYEQYF
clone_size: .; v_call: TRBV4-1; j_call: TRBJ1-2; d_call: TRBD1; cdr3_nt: TGCGCCAGCAGCCAACCGGGACAGGGGGCGCCTTTTTTACGCTACACCTTC; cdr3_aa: CASSQPGQGAPFLRYTF
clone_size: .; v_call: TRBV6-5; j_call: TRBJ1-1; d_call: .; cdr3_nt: TGTGCCAGCAGAGACTCCTACACTGAAGCTTTCTTT; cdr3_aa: CASRDSYTEAFF
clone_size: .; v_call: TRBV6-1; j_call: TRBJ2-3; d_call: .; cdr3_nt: TGTGCCAGCAGTCGACAGAGCACAGATACGCAGTATTTT; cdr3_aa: CASSRQSTDTQYF
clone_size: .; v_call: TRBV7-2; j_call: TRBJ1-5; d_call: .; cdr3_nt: TGTGCCAGCAGCTTAGGCGTTCATCAGCCCCAGCATTTT; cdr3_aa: CASSLGVHQPQHF
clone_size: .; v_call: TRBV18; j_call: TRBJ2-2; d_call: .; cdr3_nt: TGTGCCAGCTCTCCTAGGGGCACCGGGGAGCTGTTTTTT; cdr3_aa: CASSPRGTGELFF
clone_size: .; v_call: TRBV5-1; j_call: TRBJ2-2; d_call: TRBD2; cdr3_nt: TGCGCCAGCAGCTTTAGCGGGACGAACACCGGGGAGCTGTTTTTT; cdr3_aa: CASSFSGTNTGELFF
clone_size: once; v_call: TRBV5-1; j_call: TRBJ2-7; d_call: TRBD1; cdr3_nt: TGCGCCAGCAGCTTAACAGGGGGCGGCTACGAGCAGTACTTC; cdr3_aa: CASSLTGGGYEQYF
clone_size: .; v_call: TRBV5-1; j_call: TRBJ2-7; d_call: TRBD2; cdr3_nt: TGCGCCAGCAGCCCTGGGGCGGGAGAGTACGAGCAGTACTTC; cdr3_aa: CASSPGAGEYEQYF
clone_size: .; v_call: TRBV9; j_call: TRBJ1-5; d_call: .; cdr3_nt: TGTGCCAGCAGCGTAGGGGGAGGCAATCAGCCCCAGCATTTT; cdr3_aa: CASSVGGGNQPQHF
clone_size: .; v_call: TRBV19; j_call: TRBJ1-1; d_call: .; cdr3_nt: TGTGCCAGTAGTACCCGGGGGAACACTGAAGCTTTCTTT; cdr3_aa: CASSTRGNTEAFF
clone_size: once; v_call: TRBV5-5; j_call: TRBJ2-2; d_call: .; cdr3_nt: TGTGCCAGCTCCGGGGCGAACACCGGGGAGCTGTTTTTT; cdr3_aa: CASSGANTGELFF
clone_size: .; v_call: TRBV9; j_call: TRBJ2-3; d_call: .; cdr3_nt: TGTGCCAGCAGCGTAGTAGGAGTCGGAGATACGCAGTATTTT; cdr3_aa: CASSVVGVGDTQYF
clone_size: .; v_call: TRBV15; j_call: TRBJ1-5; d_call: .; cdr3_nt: TGTGCCACCAGGGGGGAGGATTATAGCAATCAGCCCCAGCATTTT; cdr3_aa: CATRGEDYSNQPQHF
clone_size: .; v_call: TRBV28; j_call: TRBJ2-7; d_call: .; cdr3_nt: TGTGCCAGCAGTTCCCCCAGCGGTACGGGCGAGCAGTACTTC; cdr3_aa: CASSSPSGTGEQYF
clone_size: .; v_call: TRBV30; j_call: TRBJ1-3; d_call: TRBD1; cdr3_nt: TGTGCCTGGAGTGTGGGACAGGCTTATGGAAACACCATATATTTT; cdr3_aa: CAWSVGQAYGNTIYF
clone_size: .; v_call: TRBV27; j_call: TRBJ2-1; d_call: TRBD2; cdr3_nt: TGTGCCAGCAGTTTATTTGGTATTGCGGGAGGGTACTACAATGAGCAGTTCTTC; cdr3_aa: CASSLFGIAGGYYNEQFF
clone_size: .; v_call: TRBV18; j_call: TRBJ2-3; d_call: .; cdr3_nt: TGTGCCAGCTCTGGGGAGGAAGATACGCAGTATTTT; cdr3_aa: CASSGEEDTQYF
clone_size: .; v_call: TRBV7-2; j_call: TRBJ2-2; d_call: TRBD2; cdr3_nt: TGTGCCAGCAGCCTTTTTGGCGGGGGGGCCCGGAACACCGGGGAGCTGTTTTTT; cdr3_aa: CASSLFGGGARNTGELFF
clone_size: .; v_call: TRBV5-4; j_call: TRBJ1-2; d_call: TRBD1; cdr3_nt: TGTGCCAGCAGCTTCATACTGCAGGGGGCGGACTATGGCTACACCTTC; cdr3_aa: CASSFILQGADYGYTF
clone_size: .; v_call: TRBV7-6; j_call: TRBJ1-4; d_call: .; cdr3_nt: TGTGCCAGCAGCTCTAGCGCGTCAAGGGTCGCAACTAATGAAAAACTGTTTTTT; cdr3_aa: CASSSSASRVATNEKLFF
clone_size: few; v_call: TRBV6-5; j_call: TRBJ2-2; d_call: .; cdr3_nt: TGTGCCACACAACGAGGAGGGGCTAACACCGGGGAGCTGTTTTTT; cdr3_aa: CATQRGGANTGELFF
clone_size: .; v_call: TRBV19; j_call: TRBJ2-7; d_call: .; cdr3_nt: TGTGCCAGTAGTCCCTTGGGGACTTGGGAGCAGTACTTC; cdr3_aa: CASSPLGTWEQYF
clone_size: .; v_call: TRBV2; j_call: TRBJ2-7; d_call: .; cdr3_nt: TGTGCCAGCAGTGAAGAGTCAGCGGCCACCTACGAGCAGTACTTC; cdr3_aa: CASSEESAATYEQYF
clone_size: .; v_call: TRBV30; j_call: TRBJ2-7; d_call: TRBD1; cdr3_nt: TGTGCCTGGTACGGGACAGGGATGGGCTACGAGCAGTACTTC; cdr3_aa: CAWYGTGMGYEQYF
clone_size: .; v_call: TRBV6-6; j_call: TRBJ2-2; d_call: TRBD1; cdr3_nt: TGTGCCAGCACCTCCCGGGACAGGGGCACCGGGGAGCTGTTTTTC; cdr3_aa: CASTSRDRGTGELFF
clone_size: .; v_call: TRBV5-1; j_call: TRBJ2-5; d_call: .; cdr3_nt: TGCGCCAGCAGCCCTTCCCAAATGACAGGAGCGAACCAAGAGACCCAGTACTTC; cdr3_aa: CASSPSQMTGANQETQYF
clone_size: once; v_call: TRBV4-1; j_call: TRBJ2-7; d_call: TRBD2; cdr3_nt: TGCGCCAGCAGCCAAACCCCCCTTGGCGGGGGGGCCTACGAGCAGTACTTC; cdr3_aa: CASSQTPLGGGAYEQYF
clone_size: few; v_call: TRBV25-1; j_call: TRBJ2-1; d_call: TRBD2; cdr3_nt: TGTGCCAGCAGTGAACCCAGAGCGGGAGGCTACAATGAGCAGTTCTTC; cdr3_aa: CASSEPRAGGYNEQFF
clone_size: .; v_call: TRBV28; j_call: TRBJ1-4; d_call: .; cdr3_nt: TGTGCCAGCAGTTCCGGGAACATACCAACTAATGAAAAACTGTTTTTT; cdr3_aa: CASSSGNIPTNEKLFF
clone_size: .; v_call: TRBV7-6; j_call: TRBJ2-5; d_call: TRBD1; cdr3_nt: TGTGCCAGCAGCACCCCCCGAGGGGGCCGGGAGACCCAGTACTTC; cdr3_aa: CASSTPRGGRETQYF
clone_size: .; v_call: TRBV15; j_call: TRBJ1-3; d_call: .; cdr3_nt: TGTGCCACCAGCCCTACAGGGAGCTCTGGAAACACCATATATTTT; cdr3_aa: CATSPTGSSGNTIYF
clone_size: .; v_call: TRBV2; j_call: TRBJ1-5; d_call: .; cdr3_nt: TGTGCCAGCAATAGGGCCGGGACACAAAGGGATCAGCCCCAGCATTTT; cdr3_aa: CASNRAGTQRDQPQHF
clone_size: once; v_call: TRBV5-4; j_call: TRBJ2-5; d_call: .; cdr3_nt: TGTGCCAGCAGCGGACAGACAGAGACCCAGTACTTC; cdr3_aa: CASSGQTETQYF
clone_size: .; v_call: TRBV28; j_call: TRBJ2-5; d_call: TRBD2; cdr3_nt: TGTGCCAGCAGCGTCCCGGGACTAAAGACCCAGTACTTC; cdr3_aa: CASSVPGLKTQYF
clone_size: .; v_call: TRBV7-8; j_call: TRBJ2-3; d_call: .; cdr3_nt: TGTGCCAGCAGCTCACCCGTCGGGGTGGCTAGCACAGATACGCAGTATTTT; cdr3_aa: CASSSPVGVASTDTQYF
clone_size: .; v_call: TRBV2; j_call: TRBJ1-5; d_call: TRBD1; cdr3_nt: TGTGCCGGCAGTGGCACAGGGGATTATAGCAATCAGCCCCAGCATTTT; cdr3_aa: CAGSGTGDYSNQPQHF
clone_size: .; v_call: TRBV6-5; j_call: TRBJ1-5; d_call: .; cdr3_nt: TGTGCCAGCAGTTTCGCGAGTTCAAGGCCCCAGCATTTT; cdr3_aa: CASSFASSRPQHF
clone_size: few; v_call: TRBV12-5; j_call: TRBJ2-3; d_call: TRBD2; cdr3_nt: TGTGCTAGTGGACAGGGACTAGCGGGAGCAGATACGCAGTATTTT; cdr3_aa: CASGQGLAGADTQYF
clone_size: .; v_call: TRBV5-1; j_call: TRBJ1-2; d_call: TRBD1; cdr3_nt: TGCGCCAGCAGCTCGACAGGGGGCTATGGCTACACCTTC; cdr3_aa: CASSSTGGYGYTF
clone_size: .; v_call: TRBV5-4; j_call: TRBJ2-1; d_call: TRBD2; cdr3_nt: TGTGCCAGCAGCTTGTTGTTTAGCGGGAGGGACCCTGAGCAGTTCTTC; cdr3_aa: CASSLLFSGRDPEQFF
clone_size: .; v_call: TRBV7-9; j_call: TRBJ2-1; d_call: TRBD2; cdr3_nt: TGTGCCAGCAGTCGACTAGCGGGAGGGTTGGATGAGCAGTTCTTC; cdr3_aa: CASSRLAGGLDEQFF
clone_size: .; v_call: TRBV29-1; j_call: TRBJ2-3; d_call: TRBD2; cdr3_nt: TGCAGCGTTGCGCGGACTAGCGGGAGAAGAGATACGCAGTATTTT; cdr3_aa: CSVARTSGRRDTQYF
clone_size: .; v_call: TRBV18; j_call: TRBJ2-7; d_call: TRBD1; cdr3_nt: TGTGCCAGCTCACCACCTGGGACAGGCTCTCTCTACGAGCAGTACTTC; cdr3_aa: CASSPPGTGSLYEQYF
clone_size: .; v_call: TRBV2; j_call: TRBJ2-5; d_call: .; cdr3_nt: TGTGCCAGCCCCGGGGGTCGGCAAGAGACCCAGTACTTC; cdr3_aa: CASPGGRQETQYF
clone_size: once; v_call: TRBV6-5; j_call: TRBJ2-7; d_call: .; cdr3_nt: TGTGCCAGCAGTTACTCCCTGGCGGGGCTGGAAGAGCAGTACTTC; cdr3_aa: CASSYSLAGLEEQYF
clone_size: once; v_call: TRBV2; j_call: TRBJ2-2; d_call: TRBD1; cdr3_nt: TGTGCCAGCCGGCAGGGGGTCACCGGGGAGCTGTTTTTT; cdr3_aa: CASRQGVTGELFF
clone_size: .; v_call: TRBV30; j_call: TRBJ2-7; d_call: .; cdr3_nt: TGTGCCTGGACCCCGGGGGGCAGCTCCTACGAGCAGTACTTC; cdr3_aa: CAWTPGGSSYEQYF
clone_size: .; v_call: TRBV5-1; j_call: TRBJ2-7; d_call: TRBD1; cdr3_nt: TGCGCCAGCAGCCCCTCGGGACAGCCTTTGGGGGAGCAGTACTTC; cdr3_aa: CASSPSGQPLGEQYF
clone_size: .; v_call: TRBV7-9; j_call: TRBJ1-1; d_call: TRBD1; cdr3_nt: TGTGCCAGCAGCCCCGAGACAGGGACCACTGAAGCTTTCTTT; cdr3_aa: CASSPETGTTEAFF
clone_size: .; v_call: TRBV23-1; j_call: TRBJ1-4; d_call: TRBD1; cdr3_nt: TGCGCCAGCAGTCCAAGGGACAGGGAAACTAATGAAAAACTGTTTTTT; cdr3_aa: CASSPRDRETNEKLFF
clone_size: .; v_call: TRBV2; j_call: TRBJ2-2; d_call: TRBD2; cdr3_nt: TGTGCCAGCAGGGCCCGAGCGGGGGCGAACACCGGGGAGCTGTTTTTT; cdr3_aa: CASRARAGANTGELFF
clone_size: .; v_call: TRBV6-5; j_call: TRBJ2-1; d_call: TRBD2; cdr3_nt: TGTGCCAGCATTCGGGGGGGCGATGAGCAGTTCTTC; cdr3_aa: CASIRGGDEQFF
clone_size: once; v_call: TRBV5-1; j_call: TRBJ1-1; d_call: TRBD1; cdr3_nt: TGCGCCAGCAGCTGGGGACAGCAGAACACTGAAGCTTTCTTT; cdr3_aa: CASSWGQQNTEAFF
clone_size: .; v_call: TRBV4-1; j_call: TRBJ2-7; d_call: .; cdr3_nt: TGCGCCAGCAGCCTGGGACTGGAGGGGCGCGAGCAGTACTTC; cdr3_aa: CASSLGLEGREQYF